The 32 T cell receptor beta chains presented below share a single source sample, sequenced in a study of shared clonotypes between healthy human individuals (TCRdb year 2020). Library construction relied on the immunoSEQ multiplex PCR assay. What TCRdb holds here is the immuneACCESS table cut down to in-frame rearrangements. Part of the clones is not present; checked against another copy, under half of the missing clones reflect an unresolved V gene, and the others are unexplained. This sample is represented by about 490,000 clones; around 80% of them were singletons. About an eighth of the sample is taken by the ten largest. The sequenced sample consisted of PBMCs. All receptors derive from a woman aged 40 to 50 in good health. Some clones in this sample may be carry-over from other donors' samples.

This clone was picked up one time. In nucleotides, the CDR3 is TGTGCCAGCAGCCCCCGGGGCAGACAAGAGACCCAGTACTTC. It codes for CASSPRGRQETQYF. This chain uses TRBV7-7 with TRBJ2-5; D tentatively reads TRBD1 or TRBD2 (5 bases each). This CDR3 comprises 14 residues. Trimming stripped 5 bases from V and 2 bases from J, with 12 bases between. CDR1 is SSHAT, CDR2 FNYEAQ, per germline (reference sequence).

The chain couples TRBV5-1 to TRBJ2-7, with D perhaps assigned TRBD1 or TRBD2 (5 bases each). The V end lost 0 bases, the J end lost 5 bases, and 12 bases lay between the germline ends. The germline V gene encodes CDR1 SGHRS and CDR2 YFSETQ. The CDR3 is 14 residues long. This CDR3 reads CASSLAREIDEQYF. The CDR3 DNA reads TGCGCCAGCAGCTTGGCCAGGGAGATCGACGAGCAGTACTTC.

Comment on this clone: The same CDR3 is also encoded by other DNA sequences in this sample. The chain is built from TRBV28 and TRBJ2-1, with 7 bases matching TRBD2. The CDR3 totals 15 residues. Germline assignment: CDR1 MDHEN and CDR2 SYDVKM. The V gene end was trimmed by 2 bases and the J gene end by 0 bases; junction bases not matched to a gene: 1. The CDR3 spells CASSLRGSSYNEQFF. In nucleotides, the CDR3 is TGTGCCAGCAGTTTACGCGGGAGCTCCTACAATGAGCAGTTCTTC. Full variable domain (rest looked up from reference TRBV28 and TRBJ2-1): DVKVTQSSRYLVKRTGEKVFLECVQDMDHENMFWYRQDPGLGLRLIYFSYDVKMKEKGDIPEGYSVSREKKERFSLILESASTNQTSMYLCASSLRGSSYNEQFFGPGTRLTVL.

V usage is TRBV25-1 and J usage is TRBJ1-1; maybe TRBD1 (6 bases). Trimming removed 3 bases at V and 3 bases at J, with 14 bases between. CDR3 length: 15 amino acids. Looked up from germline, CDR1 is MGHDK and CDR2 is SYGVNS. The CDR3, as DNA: TGTGCCAGCAGTGATTGGGGGCGCGGGGACACTGAAGCTTTCTTT. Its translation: CASSDWGRGDTEAFF.

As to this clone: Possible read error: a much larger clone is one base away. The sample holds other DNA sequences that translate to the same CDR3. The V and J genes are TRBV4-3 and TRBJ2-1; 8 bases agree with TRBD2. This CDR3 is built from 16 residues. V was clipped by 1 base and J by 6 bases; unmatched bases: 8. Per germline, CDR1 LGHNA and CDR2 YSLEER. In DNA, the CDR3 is TGCGCCAGCAGCCAAGGGTGGGCCAGCGGGGGCAATGAGCAGTTCTTC. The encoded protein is CASSQGWASGGNEQFF.

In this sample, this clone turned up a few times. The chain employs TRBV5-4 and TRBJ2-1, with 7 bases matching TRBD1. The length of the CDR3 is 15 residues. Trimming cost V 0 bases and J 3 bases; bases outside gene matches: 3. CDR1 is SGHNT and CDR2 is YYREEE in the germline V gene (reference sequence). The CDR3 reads CASSLGQGSYNEQFF. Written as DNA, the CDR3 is TGTGCCAGCAGCTTGGGACAGGGAAGCTACAATGAGCAGTTCTTC.

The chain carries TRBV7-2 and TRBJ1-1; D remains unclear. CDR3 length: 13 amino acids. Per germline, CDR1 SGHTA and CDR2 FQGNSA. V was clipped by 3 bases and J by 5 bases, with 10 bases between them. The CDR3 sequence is CASSFQELTEAFF. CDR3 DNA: TGTGCCAGCAGCTTCCAGGAATTGACTGAAGCTTTCTTT. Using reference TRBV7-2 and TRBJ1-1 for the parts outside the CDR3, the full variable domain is GAGVSQSPSNKVTEKGKDVELRCDPISGHTALYWYRQSLGQGLEFLIYFQGNSAPDKSGLPSDRFSAERTGGSVSTLTIQRTQQEDSAVYLCASSFQELTEAFFGQGTRLTVV.

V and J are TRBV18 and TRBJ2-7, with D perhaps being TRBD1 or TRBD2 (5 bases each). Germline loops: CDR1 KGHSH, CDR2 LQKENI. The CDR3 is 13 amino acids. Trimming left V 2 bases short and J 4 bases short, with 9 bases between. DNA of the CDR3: TGTGCCAGCTCACCAGGGACGCAGTACGAGCAGTACTTC. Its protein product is CASSPGTQYEQYF.

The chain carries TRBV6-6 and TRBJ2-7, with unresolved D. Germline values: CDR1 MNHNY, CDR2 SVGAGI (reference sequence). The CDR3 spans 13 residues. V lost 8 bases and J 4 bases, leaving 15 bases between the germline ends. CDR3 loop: CASGGSLSYEQYF. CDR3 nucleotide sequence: TGTGCCAGCGGCGGCAGCCTATCGTACGAGCAGTACTTC.

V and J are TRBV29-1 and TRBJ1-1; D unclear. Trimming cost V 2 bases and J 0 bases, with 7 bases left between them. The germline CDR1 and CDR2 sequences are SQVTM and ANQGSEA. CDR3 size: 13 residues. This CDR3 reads CSVEIGLNTEAFF. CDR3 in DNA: TGCAGCGTTGAAATTGGGTTGAACACTGAAGCTTTCTTT.

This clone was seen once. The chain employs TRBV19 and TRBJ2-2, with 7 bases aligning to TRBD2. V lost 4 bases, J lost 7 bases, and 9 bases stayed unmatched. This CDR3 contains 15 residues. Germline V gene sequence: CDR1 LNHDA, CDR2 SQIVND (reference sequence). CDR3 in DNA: TGTGCCAGTAGTAGGGGAGGGCCGGTGATCGGGGAGCTGTTTTTT. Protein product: CASSRGGPVIGELFF.

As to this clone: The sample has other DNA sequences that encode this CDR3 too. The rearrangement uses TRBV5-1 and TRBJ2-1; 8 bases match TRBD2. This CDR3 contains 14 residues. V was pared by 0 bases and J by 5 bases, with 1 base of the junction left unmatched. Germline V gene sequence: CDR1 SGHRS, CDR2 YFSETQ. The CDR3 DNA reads TGCGCCAGCAGCTTGGCACTAGCGGACAATGAGCAGTTCTTC. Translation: CASSLALADNEQFF.

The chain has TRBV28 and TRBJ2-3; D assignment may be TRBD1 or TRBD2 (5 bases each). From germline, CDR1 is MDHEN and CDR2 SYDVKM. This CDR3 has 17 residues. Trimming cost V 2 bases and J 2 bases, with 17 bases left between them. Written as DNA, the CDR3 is TGTGCCAGCAGTTTACCAAGGGTTAGAGGGGACACAGATACGCAGTATTTT. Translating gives CASSLPRVRGDTDTQYF.

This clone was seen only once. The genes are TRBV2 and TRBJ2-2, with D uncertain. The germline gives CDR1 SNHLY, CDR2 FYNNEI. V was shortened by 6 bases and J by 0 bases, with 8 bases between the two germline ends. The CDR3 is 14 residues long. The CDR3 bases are TGTGCCAGCAGGTGGTCCGCGAACACCGGGGAGCTGTTTTTT. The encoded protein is CASRWSANTGELFF.

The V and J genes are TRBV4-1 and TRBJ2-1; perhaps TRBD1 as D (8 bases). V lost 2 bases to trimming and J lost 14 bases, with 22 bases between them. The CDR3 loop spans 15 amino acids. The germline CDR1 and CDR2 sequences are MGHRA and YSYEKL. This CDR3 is CASSQLDREGNGEFF. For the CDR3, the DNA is TGCGCCAGCAGCCAATTGGACAGGGAGGGGAATGGTGAGTTCTTC.

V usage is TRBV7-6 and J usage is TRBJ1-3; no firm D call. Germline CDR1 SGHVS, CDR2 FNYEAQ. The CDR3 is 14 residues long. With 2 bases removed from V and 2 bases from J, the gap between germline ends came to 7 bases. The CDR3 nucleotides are TGTGCCAGCAGCTTAACTCCCACTGGAAACACCATATATTTT. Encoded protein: CASSLTPTGNTIYF.

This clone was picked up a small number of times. CDR3 bases: TGTGCCAGCGCGTCGACAGGGACGGAAGAGACCCAGTACTTC. This codes for CASASTGTEETQYF. The chain combines TRBV18 with TRBJ2-5, with 7 bases aligning to TRBD1. J was trimmed by 3 bases and V by 8 bases; bases with no gene match: 9. The CDR3 length is 14 residues. Germline CDR1 KGHSH, CDR2 LQKENI.

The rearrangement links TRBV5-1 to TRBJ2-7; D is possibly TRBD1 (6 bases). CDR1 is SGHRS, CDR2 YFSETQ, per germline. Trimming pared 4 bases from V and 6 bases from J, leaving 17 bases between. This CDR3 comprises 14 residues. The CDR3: CASSVPGSGAEQYF. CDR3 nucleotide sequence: TGCGCCAGCAGCGTCCCCGGGTCAGGGGCCGAGCAGTACTTC.

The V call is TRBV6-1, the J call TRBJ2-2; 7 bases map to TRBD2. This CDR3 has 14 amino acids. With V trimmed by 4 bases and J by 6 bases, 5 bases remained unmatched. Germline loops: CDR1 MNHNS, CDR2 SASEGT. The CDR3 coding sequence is TGTGCCAGCAGTGTTTTAGGGAGGGCCGGGGAGCTGTTTTTT. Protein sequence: CASSVLGRAGELFF.

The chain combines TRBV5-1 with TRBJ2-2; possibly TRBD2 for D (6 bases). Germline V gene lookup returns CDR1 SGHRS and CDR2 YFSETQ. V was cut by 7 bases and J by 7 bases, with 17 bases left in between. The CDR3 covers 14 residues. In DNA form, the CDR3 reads TGCGCCAGCCAAGGGACTTCGGACGGCGGGGAGCTGTTTTTT. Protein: CASQGTSDGGELFF. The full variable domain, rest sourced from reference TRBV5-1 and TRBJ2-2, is KAGVTQTPRYLIKTRGQQVTLSCSPISGHRSVSWYQQTPGQGLQFLFEYFSETQRNKGNFPGRFSGRQFSNSRSEMNVSTLELGDSALYLCASQGTSDGGELFFGEGSRLTVL.

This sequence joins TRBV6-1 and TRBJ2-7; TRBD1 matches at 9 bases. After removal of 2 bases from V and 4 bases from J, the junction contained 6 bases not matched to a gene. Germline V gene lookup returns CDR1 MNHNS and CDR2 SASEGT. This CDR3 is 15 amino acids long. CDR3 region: CASSELGQGPYEQYF. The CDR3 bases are TGTGCCAGCAGTGAATTGGGACAGGGACCGTACGAGCAGTACTTC.

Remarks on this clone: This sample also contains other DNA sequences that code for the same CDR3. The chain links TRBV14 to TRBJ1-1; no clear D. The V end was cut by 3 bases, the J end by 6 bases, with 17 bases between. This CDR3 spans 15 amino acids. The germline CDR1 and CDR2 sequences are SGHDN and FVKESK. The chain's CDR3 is CASSHSRQAGAEAFF. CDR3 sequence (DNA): TGTGCCAGCAGCCACTCAAGACAAGCCGGGGCTGAAGCTTTCTTT.

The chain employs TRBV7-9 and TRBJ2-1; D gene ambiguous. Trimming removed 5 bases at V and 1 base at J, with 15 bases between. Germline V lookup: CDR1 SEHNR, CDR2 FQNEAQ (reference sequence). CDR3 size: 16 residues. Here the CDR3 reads CASSLRDFRSYNEQFF. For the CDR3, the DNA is TGTGCCAGCAGCCTAAGGGATTTTAGGTCCTACAATGAGCAGTTCTTC.

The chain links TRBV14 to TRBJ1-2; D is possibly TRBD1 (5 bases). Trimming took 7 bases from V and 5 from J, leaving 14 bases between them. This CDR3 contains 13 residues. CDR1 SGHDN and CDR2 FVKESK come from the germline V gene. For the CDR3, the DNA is TGTGCCAGCAAGAGAAGTTGGGGGTATGGCTACACCTTC. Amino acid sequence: CASKRSWGYGYTF.

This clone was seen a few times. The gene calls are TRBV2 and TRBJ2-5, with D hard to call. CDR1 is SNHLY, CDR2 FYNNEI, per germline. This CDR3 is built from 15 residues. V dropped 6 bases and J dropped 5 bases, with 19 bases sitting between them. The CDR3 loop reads CASRGRANEWETQYF. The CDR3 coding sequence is TGTGCCAGCAGAGGCCGGGCCAATGAGTGGGAGACCCAGTACTTC.

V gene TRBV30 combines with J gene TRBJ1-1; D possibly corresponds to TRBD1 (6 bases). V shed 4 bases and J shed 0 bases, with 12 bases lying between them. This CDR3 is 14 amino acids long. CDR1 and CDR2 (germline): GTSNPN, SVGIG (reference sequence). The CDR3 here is CAWKSGTLNTEAFF. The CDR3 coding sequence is TGTGCCTGGAAGTCCGGGACACTGAACACTGAAGCTTTCTTT.

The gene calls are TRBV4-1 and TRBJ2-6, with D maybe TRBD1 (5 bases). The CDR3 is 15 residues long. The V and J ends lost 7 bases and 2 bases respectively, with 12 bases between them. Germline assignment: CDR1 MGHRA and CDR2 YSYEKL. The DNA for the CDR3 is TGCGCCAGCACACAGGCGCCCCCTGGGGCCAACGTCCTGACTTTC. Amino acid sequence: CASTQAPPGANVLTF.

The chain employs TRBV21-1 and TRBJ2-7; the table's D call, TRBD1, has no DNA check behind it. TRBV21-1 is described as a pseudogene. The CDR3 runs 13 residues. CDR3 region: CASTYGHYYEQYF. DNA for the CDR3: TGTGCCAGCACCTACGGACACTACTACGAGCAGTACTTC.

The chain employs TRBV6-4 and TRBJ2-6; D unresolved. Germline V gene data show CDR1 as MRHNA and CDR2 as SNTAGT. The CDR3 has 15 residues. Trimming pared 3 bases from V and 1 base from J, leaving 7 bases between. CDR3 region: CASSEFGSGANVLTF. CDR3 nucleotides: TGTGCCAGCAGTGAGTTTGGGTCTGGGGCCAACGTCCTGACTTTC.

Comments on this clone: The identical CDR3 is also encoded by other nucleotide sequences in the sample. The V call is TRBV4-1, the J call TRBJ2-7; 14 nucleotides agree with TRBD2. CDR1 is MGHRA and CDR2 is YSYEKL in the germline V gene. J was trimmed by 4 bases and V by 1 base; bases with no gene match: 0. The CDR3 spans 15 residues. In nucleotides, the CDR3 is TGCGCCAGCAGCCAAGGACTAGCGGGAGGGTACGAGCAGTACTTC. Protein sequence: CASSQGLAGGYEQYF.

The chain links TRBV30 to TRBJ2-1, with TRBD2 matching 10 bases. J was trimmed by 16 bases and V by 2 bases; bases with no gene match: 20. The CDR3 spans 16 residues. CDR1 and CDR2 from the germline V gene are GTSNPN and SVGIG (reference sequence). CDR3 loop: CAWSSKREREGQRRFF. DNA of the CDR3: TGTGCCTGGAGTAGCAAAAGGGAGCGGGAGGGCCAAAGGAGATTCTTC.

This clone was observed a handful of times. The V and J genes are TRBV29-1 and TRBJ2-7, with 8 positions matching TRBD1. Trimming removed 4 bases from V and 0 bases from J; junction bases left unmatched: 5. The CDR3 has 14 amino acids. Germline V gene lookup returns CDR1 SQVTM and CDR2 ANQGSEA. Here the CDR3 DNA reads TGCAGCGTTGGGGACAGGAGCTACTCCTACGAGCAGTACTTC. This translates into CSVGDRSYSYEQYF.